The T cell receptor beta chain described here comes from a study of T cell responses to AZD1222 COVID-19 vaccine. Study-level points and caveats: Spike-specific TCRs gained breadth and depth after people received two AZD1222 doses. The donor group comprised mostly white British people and more females; the analysis possibly underestimated clonal diversity. The study sampled repertoires only after the peak T cell response. Unmutated regions of variants are reportedly targeted by nearly half of spike-specific TCRs.

The data were produced by immunoSEQ multiplex PCR, yet TCRdb's version contains in-frame clones alone and is incomplete. The sample records over 50,000 clones, 65% to 85% being singletons. In this sample, this clone turned up once. Antigen specificity is unknown. The CDR3 has 15 amino acids. The trim removed 3 bases at V and 4 bases at J, leaving 3 bases unmatched. Germline V gives CDR1 SGHTA, CDR2 FQGNSA. The chain carries TRBV7-2 and TRBJ1-5; TRBD1 matches at 10 bases. The source is an adult who received the AZD1222 COVID-19 vaccine. The source material was peripheral blood, sampled 28 days after the second AZD1222 dose. This chain's CDR3 is CASSFDRGRNQPQHF. In DNA form, the CDR3 reads TGTGCCAGCAGCTTCGACAGGGGGCGTAATCAGCCCCAGCATTTT.